This TCR beta chain came from a study of kidney transplant recipient with SARS-CoV-2 infection. Using its own MiXCR run on the reads, TCRdb lists one record per CDR3 protein. The table lists 200,000 to 300,000 distinct CDR3 sequences, less than 35% of them singletons. The CDR3 runs to 13 residues. CDR1 is MGHRA and CDR2 is YSYEKL in the germline V gene. About this clonotype: With a much larger clone just one base away, this may be a read error.

The sequences come from a blood sample, collected at baseline and on day 111 from a kidney transplant recipient. The sequence derives from a male patient aged 25-45 years who had COVID-19 and was a kidney transplant recipient. Some T cells here may be from the graft donor. The rearrangement joins TRBV4-1 to TRBJ1-2; a possible D gene is TRBD1 (5 bases). DNA for the CDR3: TGCACCAGCAGCCAAGATGTAAGGGGCGGCTACACCTTC. Its translation is CTSSQDVRGGYTF.